This is a list of T cell receptor beta chains from one sample in a study of shared clonotypes between healthy human individuals. The repertoire was sequenced with immunoSEQ multiplex PCR; TCRdb's copy has only in-frame clones and lacks some. The data hold some 630,000 clones, with 95% to 97% observed a single time. Sequencing was performed on naive CD8+ T cells sorted from blood. The receptors here all came from a woman in her 30s in good health. Both conserved end residues are part of each CDR3. A D gene is named only where the DNA matches it firmly. Clone size appears in some rows only: once, few, many, or a class for an expanded clone.

clone_size: -; v_call: TRBV13; j_call: TRBJ1-1; cdr3_length: 14; d_call: -; cdr3_nt: TGTGCCAGCAGCTCCATCCGGGGGAACACTGAAGCTTTCTTT; cdr3_aa: CASSSIRGNTEAFF
clone_size: -; v_call: TRBV7-9; j_call: TRBJ2-5; cdr3_length: 17; d_call: -; cdr3_nt: TGTGCCAGCAGCTTAGGCGCCGAGGGGCAGCCCCAAGAGACCCAGTACTTC; cdr3_aa: CASSLGAEGQPQETQYF
clone_size: once; v_call: TRBV5-6; j_call: TRBJ1-2; cdr3_length: 15; d_call: TRBD1; cdr3_nt: TGTGCCAGCAGCCCGGGGGGACAGGGGTTCTATGGCTACACCTTC; cdr3_aa: CASSPGGQGFYGYTF
clone_size: -; v_call: TRBV27; j_call: TRBJ2-7; cdr3_length: 15; d_call: TRBD2; cdr3_nt: TGTGCCAGCAGTTTGGGGGAGGGCCGTTCCTACGAGCAGTACTTC; cdr3_aa: CASSLGEGRSYEQYF
clone_size: -; v_call: TRBV6-6; j_call: TRBJ2-7; cdr3_length: 13; d_call: -; cdr3_nt: TGTGCCAGCAGTTACCAGTTCGACTACGAGCAGTACTTC; cdr3_aa: CASSYQFDYEQYF
clone_size: -; v_call: TRBV30; j_call: TRBJ2-7; cdr3_length: 17; d_call: TRBD2; cdr3_nt: TGTGCCTGCGACGCGGCGATAGCGGGCCGATCCGATTACGAGCAGTACTTC; cdr3_aa: CACDAAIAGRSDYEQYF
clone_size: -; v_call: TRBV6-1; j_call: TRBJ1-2; cdr3_length: 11; d_call: TRBD1; cdr3_nt: TGTGCCACCACGGACAGGCTCGGCTACACCTTC; cdr3_aa: CATTDRLGYTF
clone_size: -; v_call: TRBV6-6; j_call: TRBJ1-2; cdr3_length: 14; d_call: -; cdr3_nt: TGTGCCAGCAGACTAAAGGACAACCTCTATGGCTACACCTTC; cdr3_aa: CASRLKDNLYGYTF
clone_size: -; v_call: TRBV28; j_call: TRBJ2-1; cdr3_length: 19; d_call: -; cdr3_nt: TGTGCCAGCAGCCAGGACGTACAAGGGGCCTATAGCTCCTACAATGAGCAGTTCTTC; cdr3_aa: CASSQDVQGAYSSYNEQFF
clone_size: -; v_call: TRBV28; j_call: TRBJ1-1; cdr3_length: 11; d_call: -; cdr3_nt: TGTGCCAGCACCAGGAGCAGAGAAGCTTTCTTT; cdr3_aa: CASTRSREAFF
clone_size: -; v_call: TRBV29-1; j_call: TRBJ2-1; cdr3_length: 11; d_call: -; cdr3_nt: TGCAGCGGCAGCTCCTACAATGAGCAGTTCTTC; cdr3_aa: CSGSSYNEQFF
clone_size: -; v_call: TRBV30; j_call: TRBJ1-2; cdr3_length: 14; d_call: -; cdr3_nt: TGTGCCTGGAGTGTTGGGGGACTGAACTATGGCTACACCTTC; cdr3_aa: CAWSVGGLNYGYTF
clone_size: -; v_call: TRBV4-1; j_call: TRBJ2-1; cdr3_length: 15; d_call: -; cdr3_nt: TGCGCCAGCAGCCAATCAGGGAAGTTTCGGGATGAGCAGTTCTTC; cdr3_aa: CASSQSGKFRDEQFF
clone_size: -; v_call: TRBV4-1; j_call: TRBJ2-7; cdr3_length: 15; d_call: -; cdr3_nt: TGCGCCAGCAGCCATAGTGCACTGTCTACCTACGAGCAGTACTTC; cdr3_aa: CASSHSALSTYEQYF
clone_size: once; v_call: TRBV28; j_call: TRBJ2-1; cdr3_length: 14; d_call: TRBD2; cdr3_nt: TGTGCCAGCAGTTCTAGCGGGAGGGGCAATGAGCAGTTCTTC; cdr3_aa: CASSSSGRGNEQFF
clone_size: -; v_call: TRBV7-9; j_call: TRBJ2-1; cdr3_length: 14; d_call: -; cdr3_nt: TGTGCCAGCGAGCCGGGACTCCCGATGGGTGAGCAGTTCTTC; cdr3_aa: CASEPGLPMGEQFF
clone_size: -; v_call: TRBV27; j_call: TRBJ2-1; cdr3_length: 16; d_call: -; cdr3_nt: TGTGCCAGCACCCCAGGGCGGGACAAACTTAACAATGAGCAGTTCTTC; cdr3_aa: CASTPGRDKLNNEQFF
clone_size: -; v_call: TRBV6-6; j_call: TRBJ2-1; cdr3_length: 12; d_call: -; cdr3_nt: TGTGCCAGCAGTTATGACTTGAATGAGCAGTTCTTC; cdr3_aa: CASSYDLNEQFF
clone_size: -; v_call: TRBV7-9; j_call: TRBJ2-4; cdr3_length: 13; d_call: -; cdr3_nt: TGTGCCAGCAGCTTAGTAGAGGCAAACATTCAGTACTTC; cdr3_aa: CASSLVEANIQYF
clone_size: -; v_call: TRBV6-1; j_call: TRBJ1-1; cdr3_length: 17; d_call: -; cdr3_nt: TGTGCCAGCAGTGAACTCGAGTGGTCAGACTTGAACACTGAAGCTTTCTTT; cdr3_aa: CASSELEWSDLNTEAFF
clone_size: -; v_call: TRBV27; j_call: TRBJ2-7; cdr3_length: 14; d_call: TRBD2; cdr3_nt: TGTGCCAGCAGTTTGGAAGCGGGACTCTACGAGCAGTACTTC; cdr3_aa: CASSLEAGLYEQYF
clone_size: -; v_call: TRBV5-6; j_call: TRBJ2-4; cdr3_length: 13; d_call: TRBD1; cdr3_nt: TGTGCCAGCAGCTGGGACAGGGGAAACATTCAGTACTTC; cdr3_aa: CASSWDRGNIQYF
clone_size: -; v_call: TRBV19; j_call: TRBJ2-7; cdr3_length: 16; d_call: TRBD2; cdr3_nt: TGTGCCACCGCCGGGACTAGCGGGGATAGCTCCTACGAGCAGTACTTC; cdr3_aa: CATAGTSGDSSYEQYF
clone_size: -; v_call: TRBV29-1; j_call: TRBJ2-7; cdr3_length: 11; d_call: -; cdr3_nt: TGCAGCGTAGGCAACTCCTACGAGCAGTACTTC; cdr3_aa: CSVGNSYEQYF
clone_size: -; v_call: TRBV28; j_call: TRBJ1-4; cdr3_length: 14; d_call: TRBD1; cdr3_nt: TGTGCCAGCAACACCAGAGGGGGCGGTGAAAAACTGTTTTTT; cdr3_aa: CASNTRGGGEKLFF
clone_size: -; v_call: TRBV5-4; j_call: TRBJ2-2; cdr3_length: 14; d_call: -; cdr3_nt: TGTGCCAGCAGCGATAGCTGGAGCACCGGGGAGCTGTTTTTT; cdr3_aa: CASSDSWSTGELFF
clone_size: -; v_call: TRBV6-6; j_call: TRBJ2-3; cdr3_length: 15; d_call: TRBD2; cdr3_nt: TGTGCCAGCAGTCCTACCGGACTAGCGGCAGATACGCAGTATTTT; cdr3_aa: CASSPTGLAADTQYF
clone_size: -; v_call: TRBV5-5; j_call: TRBJ2-7; cdr3_length: 15; d_call: -; cdr3_nt: TGTGCCAGCAGCCCGGAGGGGGCGCAGCCCTACGAGCAGTACTTC; cdr3_aa: CASSPEGAQPYEQYF